This entry is about one T cell receptor (beta chain). The data derive from a study of blood T cell repertoires in COVID-19. About the study: Acute-phase and convalescent COVID-19 samples originated in the United States, Italy and Spain. T cells, B-cell-depleted T cells, or PBMCs supplied cDNA or gDNA.

Germline CDR1 and CDR2: SGHTA and FQGNSA. The CDR3 sequence is 15 residues long. V lost 3 bases and J lost 0, with 9 bases in between. As processed by the authors: By means of reference gene primer amplification, nucleated cell counts were estimated. TCRdb keeps only in-frame clones here, not all; method: immunoSEQ multiplex PCR. The DNA was the basis for D and trimming; V, J and clone size are from that table. Here the sample spans 100,000 to 150,000 clones, approximately 81% being singletons. The V gene is TRBV7-2, the J gene TRBJ2-1; possible D gene TRBD2, 5 bases. The TCR sequence derives from a woman in her fifties or sixties with active or convalescent COVID-19. The sequenced sample was peripheral blood. The CDR3 spells CASSFTLASYNEQFF. CDR3 DNA sequence: TGTGCCAGCAGCTTTACCCTAGCCTCCTACAATGAGCAGTTCTTC.